Below, one TCR beta chain is given with its context. No antigen is known for it. Per-base qualities were not stored, and no clone one base away is much larger. TCRbeta CDR3 regions were amplified from genomic DNA by means of the immunoSEQ Assay, a bias-controlled multiplex PCR. The original methods were these. The number of nucleated cells in each sample was estimated from the amplification of reference gene primers within the assay. To quantify the absolute abundance of each unique TCRbeta CDR3 rearrangement, sequence reads were collapsed and filtered. Productive Simpson clonality was computed per sample as the square root of Simpson's diversity index over productive rearrangements. In TCRdb, the immuneACCESS table is reduced to in-frame sequences with V and J assigned. These tables do not hold every clone; where another copy was compared, an unresolved V gene accounts for under half, and the others remain unexplained. V and J calls and clone size follow that table, whereas D and trimming were derived from the DNA. Across this sample there are roughly 290,000 clones, with almost 90% seen only once. Roughly 1.6% of the sample lies in the top ten.

This sample was taken from a study of blood T cell repertoires in COVID-19 (dated by TCRdb to 2018 to 2020). Describing the broader study: Samples covering the acute and convalescent phases of COVID-19 were provided by collaborators in the United States, Italy and Spain. The prospective study material was composed of cDNA or gDNA derived from T cells, B-cell-depleted T cells, or PBMCs. The dataset comprised deeply sampled blood TCRbeta repertoires from subjects exposed to, actively infected with, or recovered from COVID-19. The repertoires were released in a freely available public database meant as a resource for research on the immune response to SARS-CoV-2. Samples were obtained from the ongoing ImmuneRACE study (first 160 participants) and from 1,200 or so subjects provided by 6 global collaborators. A de-identified subject ID, COVID-19 status, age in years and sex were almost always included in the sample metadata. Where available, HLA class I and class II types were taken from metadata supplied by the sample provider and were not determined by assay-based typing. General findings and caveats noted by the study authors: The quantity of clinical and demographic metadata differed by source and by participant and was supplied without curation.

Enrolling through a virtual design, the prospective study's participants ranged in age from roughly 18 to 100 years and lived across 24 United States geographic areas. In the prospective study, cohorts were assigned on the basis of participant-reported clinical history obtained from a screening survey and a study questionnaire. Each participant in the prospective study had whole blood, serum and a nasopharyngeal or oropharyngeal swab collected by mobile phlebotomists. Additional blood draws and questionnaires over an approximately two-month period could optionally be provided by prospective study participants. Before DNA extraction, blood samples from the prospective study were shipped at room temperature or frozen. This clonotype originated in a woman aged 18-29 years with acute COVID-19. Sample: PBMCs or T cells enriched from blood (not recorded which).

The sequenced DNA is TGTGCCAGCAGCTTATTAAAGGGAGCTGGTCTCAATGAGCAGTTCTTC. Its protein is CASSLLKGAGLNEQFF. The chain is encoded by TRBV11-3 joined to TRBJ2-1, with TRBD2 tentatively as D gene (5 bases match). The CDR3 runs 16 residues from the cysteine to the phenylalanine. Solely the CDR3 DNA is kept, with 48 bases framed from the first base. The germline V gene gives CDR1 as SGHNT and CDR2 as YENEEA. V and J lose 2 bases and 6 bases, and a span of 17 bases separates them.